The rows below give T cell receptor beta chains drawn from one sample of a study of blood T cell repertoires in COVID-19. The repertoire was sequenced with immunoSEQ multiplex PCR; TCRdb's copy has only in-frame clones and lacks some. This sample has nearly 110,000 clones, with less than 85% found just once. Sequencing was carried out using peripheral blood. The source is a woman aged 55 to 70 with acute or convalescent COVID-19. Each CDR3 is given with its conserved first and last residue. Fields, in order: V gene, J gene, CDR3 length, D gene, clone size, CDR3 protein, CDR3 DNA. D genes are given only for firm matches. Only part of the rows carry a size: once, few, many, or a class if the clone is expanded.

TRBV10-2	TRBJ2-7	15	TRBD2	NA	CASRTSGSYPYEQYF	TGCGCCAGCAGGACTAGCGGGTCCTACCCCTACGAGCAGTACTTC
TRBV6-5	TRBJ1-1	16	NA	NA	CASSYSVEAGDTEAFF	TGTGCCAGCAGTTACTCGGTGGAGGCGGGCGACACTGAAGCTTTCTTT
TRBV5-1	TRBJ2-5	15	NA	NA	CASSKEPGGRETQYF	TGCGCCAGCAGCAAAGAACCGGGGGGCAGAGAGACCCAGTACTTC
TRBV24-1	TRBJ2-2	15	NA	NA	CATSQGTPSGGELFF	TGTGCCACCAGTCAAGGGACTCCATCTGGTGGGGAGCTGTTTTTT
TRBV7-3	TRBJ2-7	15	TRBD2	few	CASSVGLAGPYEQYF	TGTGCCAGCAGCGTCGGACTAGCGGGGCCCTACGAGCAGTACTTC
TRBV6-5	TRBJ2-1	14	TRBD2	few	CASSYAGLAGGQFF	TGTGCCAGCAGTTACGCGGGACTAGCGGGGGGGCAGTTCTTC
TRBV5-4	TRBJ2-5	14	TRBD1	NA	CASSPGQVGKTQYF	TGTGCCAGCAGTCCTGGACAGGTCGGGAAGACCCAGTACTTC
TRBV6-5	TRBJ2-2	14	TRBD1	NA	CASRVQGTAGELFF	TGTGCCAGCAGGGTACAGGGGACGGCCGGGGAGCTGTTTTTT
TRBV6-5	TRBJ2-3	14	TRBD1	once	CASRRTGSTDTQYF	TGTGCCAGCAGACGGACAGGGAGCACAGATACGCAGTATTTT
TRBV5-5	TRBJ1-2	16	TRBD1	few	CASSLVPGTGNYGYTF	TGTGCCAGCAGCTTGGTTCCGGGGACAGGGAACTATGGCTACACCTTC
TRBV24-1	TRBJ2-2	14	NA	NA	CATSGTPNTGELFF	TGTGCCACCAGCGGGACACCGAACACCGGGGAGCTGTTTTTT